The rows below give T cell receptor beta chains drawn from one sample of a study of T cell responses to AZD1222 COVID-19 vaccine. TCRdb's copy holds only in-frame clones and misses some; the assay was immunoSEQ multiplex PCR. The sample holds 150,000 to 200,000 clones, around 93% seen once. The source material was peripheral blood, sampled on day 0 of AZD1222 vaccination. Every receptor here comes from an adult in good health. Both conserved end residues are part of each CDR3. The D gene is left open where the match is weak. Clone size, where shown, is once, few, many, or a class for clones that have expanded.

CDR3 DNA,CDR3 protein,D gene,clone size,CDR3 length,J gene,V gene
TGTGCTAGTGGGGACTGGGACAGGGTGAAAGGCTACACCTTC,CASGDWDRVKGYTF,TRBD1,.,14,TRBJ1-2,TRBV12-5
TGTGCCAGCAGCGAAGAACCTTCTAGCGGGATTGGGCCAAACACCGGGGAGCTGTTTTTT,CASSEEPSSGIGPNTGELFF,.,.,20,TRBJ2-2,TRBV21-1
TGTGCCAGTAGTATACCCCCGGGGGATCCTTGGGCCGGGCGGACTGAAGCTTTCTTT,CASSIPPGDPWAGRTEAFF,.,.,19,TRBJ1-1,TRBV19
TGTGCCGCCCGGGACGGCTCCTACGAGCAGTACTTC,CAARDGSYEQYF,.,few,12,TRBJ2-7,TRBV10-3
TGTGCCAGCAGCTTGTTCGGGACGGGAGGGCGAGACGAGCAGTACTTC,CASSLFGTGGRDEQYF,TRBD2,.,16,TRBJ2-7,TRBV5-6
TGTGCCAGCGATAGGGGACCCCGAAGCAGTCAGCCCCAGCATTTT,CASDRGPRSSQPQHF,.,.,15,TRBJ1-5,TRBV28
TGTGCCTGGAGTACAGGAGTCTCTGGAAACACCATATATTTT,CAWSTGVSGNTIYF,.,.,14,TRBJ1-3,TRBV30
TGTGCCAGCAGCGTATCCGGGACAGGGTCCGACGAGCAGTACTTC,CASSVSGTGSDEQYF,TRBD1,.,15,TRBJ2-7,TRBV9
TGTGCCAGCAGTGGAGACAGGGAAGCGTACACCGGGGAGCTGTTTTTT,CASSGDREAYTGELFF,TRBD1,.,16,TRBJ2-2,TRBV28
TGCGCCAGCAGCCAAGTTTGGAGCACCGGGGAGCTGTTTTTT,CASSQVWSTGELFF,.,.,14,TRBJ2-2,TRBV4-3
TGTGCCAGCAGCCCGTGGACCGGTTCCTACGAGCAGTACTTC,CASSPWTGSYEQYF,.,.,14,TRBJ2-7,TRBV5-5
TGTGCCAGCAGTGAAGCATTCATTTCGGGGACCGAGCAGTACTTC,CASSEAFISGTEQYF,.,few,15,TRBJ2-7,TRBV6-1
TGTGCCACCCGCAGGGGCGAACACACTGAAGCTTTCTTT,CATRRGEHTEAFF,.,.,13,TRBJ1-1,TRBV24-1
TGTGCCAGCAGTTTATTCCCGGAGGGGAATGGCTACACCTTC,CASSLFPEGNGYTF,.,.,14,TRBJ1-2,TRBV28
TGTGCCAGCAGCTTGGGGACTAGCGGGAGGCGATCCTACGAGCAGTACTTC,CASSLGTSGRRSYEQYF,TRBD2,.,17,TRBJ2-7,TRBV5-4
TGTGCCACCAGTGATTTTCCAGAGAGCTCCTACGAGCAGTACTTC,CATSDFPESSYEQYF,.,.,15,TRBJ2-7,TRBV24-1
TGTGCCAGTAACGACGGACTTCGGCTTGGCTACACCTTC,CASNDGLRLGYTF,.,.,13,TRBJ1-2,TRBV19
TGTGCCAGCAGCCCTCGGTCCCAGGGCTACGAGCAGTACTTC,CASSPRSQGYEQYF,.,few,14,TRBJ2-7,TRBV7-9
TGCGCCAGCAGCTTGGTCGGAGGGAGACCGCAGTACTTC,CASSLVGGRPQYF,.,.,13,TRBJ2-7,TRBV5-1
TGTGCCAGTTTTACTAGCGGGAGTTACACCGGGGAGCTGTTTTTT,CASFTSGSYTGELFF,TRBD2,.,15,TRBJ2-2,TRBV19
TGCGCCAGCAGCTTGGGAACGGAGAATCAGCCCCAGCATTTT,CASSLGTENQPQHF,.,.,14,TRBJ1-5,TRBV5-1
TGTGCCAGCAGCGTAGTACAGGGGGTGACTGAAGCTTTCTTT,CASSVVQGVTEAFF,TRBD1,.,14,TRBJ1-1,TRBV9
TGTGCCTGGAGGAAGGGACAAAAGAACACTGAAGCTTTCTTT,CAWRKGQKNTEAFF,.,.,14,TRBJ1-1,TRBV30
TGTGCCAGCAGTGAAGTGGAAACAGATACGCAGTATTTT,CASSEVETDTQYF,.,.,13,TRBJ2-3,TRBV6-1
TGTGCCAGCAGCTCCGCAGGGGATAGGATGTATAATTCACCCCTCCACTTT,CASSSAGDRMYNSPLHF,.,.,17,TRBJ1-6,TRBV7-6
TGTGCCAGCGAAGGGGACAGGGCTTCCTACGAGCAGTACTTC,CASEGDRASYEQYF,.,.,14,TRBJ2-7,TRBV21-1
TGTGCCAGCAGCTTAGCGACGACTAGCGGGAAAACAGATACGCAGTATTTT,CASSLATTSGKTDTQYF,TRBD2,.,17,TRBJ2-3,TRBV11-3
TGTGCCAGCAGCACCCAAGGACTAGCGGGAGGTCACGGGGAGCTGTTTTTT,CASSTQGLAGGHGELFF,TRBD2,.,17,TRBJ2-2,TRBV7-3
TGTGCCACCACCGACCATGGAACGGGACAGGGGCGGGTTCATGAGCAGTTCTTC,CATTDHGTGQGRVHEQFF,TRBD1,.,18,TRBJ2-1,TRBV24-1
TGCGCCAGCAGCTTGGTACAGGGTTGGGACGAGCAGTACTTC,CASSLVQGWDEQYF,.,.,14,TRBJ2-7,TRBV5-1
TGCAGCGTGGCCGGACTAGCGGGAGGGGAAGGGGACGAGCAGTACTTC,CSVAGLAGGEGDEQYF,TRBD2,.,16,TRBJ2-7,TRBV29-1
TGTGCCAGCAGCTCAAACACCGGCTCTGGAAACACCATATATTTT,CASSSNTGSGNTIYF,.,once,15,TRBJ1-3,TRBV7-6
TGTGCCTGGAGCCTAACCGGGAGGGGCTACGAGCAGTACTTC,CAWSLTGRGYEQYF,TRBD2,.,14,TRBJ2-7,TRBV30
TGTGCCAGCAGCTTAGATGGCATCGCGACAGATACGCAGTATTTT,CASSLDGIATDTQYF,.,.,15,TRBJ2-3,TRBV7-9
TGCGCCAGCAGTGAACAGGGGGAGGGGTACAATGAGCAGTTCTTC,CASSEQGEGYNEQFF,.,.,15,TRBJ2-1,TRBV5-1
TGTGCCAGTAGAACAGGGCCACCTGAAGCTTTCTTT,CASRTGPPEAFF,.,.,12,TRBJ1-1,TRBV28
TGTGCCAGTGCGTGGCAGCATAATGAAAAACTGTTTTTT,CASAWQHNEKLFF,.,.,13,TRBJ1-4,TRBV19
TGTGCCAGCAGATCAACGGGCGAAGAAAAACTGTTTTTT,CASRSTGEEKLFF,.,.,13,TRBJ1-4,TRBV7-9
TGTGCCAGCAGCTCGATGGAGAACACTGAAGCTTTCTTT,CASSSMENTEAFF,.,.,13,TRBJ1-1,TRBV7-3
TGTGCCAGCAGCGTAGTAGGTTCGAACACTGAAGCTTTCTTT,CASSVVGSNTEAFF,.,once,14,TRBJ1-1,TRBV9
TGTGCCAGCAGTTTCCGTCGAAACACCATATATTTT,CASSFRRNTIYF,.,.,12,TRBJ1-3,TRBV28
TGTGCCAGCAGCCGCGGGGAGACAGTTGGAAACACCATATATTTT,CASSRGETVGNTIYF,.,.,15,TRBJ1-3,TRBV3-1/TRBV3-2